The 27 T cell receptor beta chains presented below share a single source sample, sequenced in a study of shared clonotypes between healthy human individuals. Method: immunoSEQ multiplex PCR; TCRdb's copy keeps in-frame clones and lacks some. Of approximately 1,500,000 clones listed, approximately 98% are singletons. The sequenced sample was naive CD4+ T cells sorted from blood. Subset reported: CD45RA+ positively selected. The origin of the receptors is a man in his thirties or forties in good health.

This chain uses TRBV11-1 with TRBJ2-7; the match to TRBD2 covers 10 bases. Germline CDR1 is SGHAT and CDR2 is FQDESV (reference sequence). This CDR3 region has 16 residues. The junction had 11 bases not matched to a gene; V was cut back by 3 bases and J by 6 bases. CDR3 amino acids: CASSFSGGPPFGEQYF. CDR3 DNA sequence: TGTGCCAGCAGCTTTAGCGGGGGGCCACCTTTTGGCGAGCAGTACTTC. Drawing the rest from reference TRBV11-1 and TRBJ2-7, the complete variable domain is EAEVAQSPRYKITEKSQAVAFWCDPISGHATLYWYRQILGQGPELLVQFQDESVVDDSQLPKDRFSAERLKGVDSTLKIQPAELGDSAMYLCASSFSGGPPFGEQYFGPGTRLTVT.

This clone appeared once. V and J are TRBV11-2 and TRBJ2-5; TRBD2 aligns across 12 bases. The CDR3 sequence is 16 residues long. From germline, CDR1 is SGHAT and CDR2 FQNNGV. With V trimmed by 5 bases and J by 0 bases, 4 bases remained unmatched. CDR3 nucleotides: TGTGCCAGCAGCGCCGGACTAGCGGGGTACCAAGAGACCCAGTACTTC. Residues: CASSAGLAGYQETQYF.

A note on this clone: The same CDR3 is also encoded by other DNA sequences in this sample. This chain uses TRBV11-3 with TRBJ2-2; no definite D call. The CDR3 length is 14 residues. V was clipped by 5 bases and J by 0 bases, with 7 bases between them. Germline lookup yields CDR1 SGHNT and CDR2 YENEEA. CDR3 region: CASSAGPNTGELFF. As DNA, the CDR3 is TGTGCCAGCAGCGCAGGCCCGAACACCGGGGAGCTGTTTTTT. Supplemented by reference TRBV11-3 and TRBJ2-2, the full variable domain reads EAGVVQSPRYKIIEKKQPVAFWCNPISGHNTLYWYLQNLGQGPELLIRYENEEAVDDSQLPKDRFSAERLKGVDSTLKIQPAELGDSAVYLCASSAGPNTGELFFGEGSRLTVL.

For the CDR3, the DNA is TGTGCCAGCAGTCTTGGGACAGGGTTCTACGAGCAGTACTTC. Its protein is CASSLGTGFYEQYF. V gene TRBV28 combines with J gene TRBJ2-7, with 9 bases lining up with TRBD1. Germline CDR1 is MDHEN and CDR2 is SYDVKM. The CDR3 is 14 amino acids. V was clipped by 5 bases and J by 3 bases; unmatched bases: 5.

The chain carries TRBV5-1 and TRBJ2-7, with 10 bases identical to TRBD2. Losses at the gene ends were 4 bases for V and 2 bases for J; bases not matched to a gene: 15. The CDR3 is made up of 18 amino acids. Germline values: CDR1 SGHRS, CDR2 YFSETQ. CDR3 DNA: TGCGCCAGCAGCCCGTTCGGGCTAGCGGGAGTCGGGGCCTACGAGCAGTACTTC. It is translated as CASSPFGLAGVGAYEQYF.

The rearrangement uses TRBV7-2 and TRBJ2-7, with TRBD2 matching 8 bases. There are 15 residues in the CDR3. Germline-derived CDR1 and CDR2 are SGHTA and FQGNSA. V shed 5 bases and J 3 bases; nucleotides not matched to a gene: 9. CDR3 nucleotide sequence: TGTGCCAGCAGCACCCGACTAGCGAAGGGCTACGAGCAGTACTTC. This gives the protein CASSTRLAKGYEQYF.

This chain links TRBV6-6 with TRBJ1-1, with no clear D. The CDR3 loop spans 14 amino acids. V was pared by 4 bases and J by 1 base, with 10 bases between. Germline V gene sequence: CDR1 MNHNY, CDR2 SVGAGI (reference sequence). DNA for the CDR3: TGTGCCAGCAGTTTAGGCCCCCCGAACACTGAAGCTTTCTTT. Protein product: CASSLGPPNTEAFF.

The J gene is TRBJ1-1, the V gene TRBV7-2; no clear D gene. V lost 4 bases and J 2 bases, leaving 11 bases between the germline ends. Germline CDR1 is SGHTA and CDR2 is FQGNSA. The CDR3 has 14 amino acids. CDR3 sequence reads: CASSSWSANTEAFF. The CDR3 DNA reads as TGTGCCAGCAGCTCCTGGTCTGCAAACACTGAAGCTTTCTTT.

This CDR3 reads CASSFPSGSSYEQYF. DNA for the CDR3: TGTGCCAGCAGCTTTCCTAGCGGGAGCTCCTACGAGCAGTACTTC. V and J are TRBV5-6 and TRBJ2-7; the match to TRBD2 covers 10 bases. The CDR3 covers 15 residues. Germline CDR1 SGHDT, CDR2 YYEEEE. Trimming cost V 2 bases and J 0 bases; bases outside gene matches: 2.

The V call is TRBV29-1, the J call TRBJ2-3, with TRBD2 matching over 9 bases. The length of the CDR3 is 14 residues. Trimming removed 4 bases from V and 4 bases from J; junction bases left unmatched: 6. In germline, CDR1 is SQVTM, CDR2 ANQGSEA. The CDR3 sequence is CSVGGTSTADTQYF. Here the CDR3 DNA reads TGCAGCGTTGGAGGGACTAGCACGGCAGATACGCAGTATTTT.

This chain joins TRBV2 and TRBJ2-6; D is uncertain. V lost 0 bases, J lost 4 bases, and 7 bases lay in between. Germline loops: CDR1 SNHLY, CDR2 FYNNEI. The CDR3 is 15 residues long. The DNA for the CDR3 is TGTGCCAGCAGTGAAGCGCTTCTGGGGGCCAACGTCCTGACTTTC. Its translation is CASSEALLGANVLTF.

The rearrangement joins TRBV7-3 to TRBJ1-1; D not resolved. Trimming pared 0 bases from V and 0 bases from J, leaving 5 bases between. The CDR3 is 14 residues long. Germline V gives CDR1 SGHTA, CDR2 FQGTGA. The CDR3 nucleotides are TGTGCCAGCAGCTTAACCTCGGTGAACACTGAAGCTTTCTTT. Translated, it gives CASSLTSVNTEAFF.

The V gene is TRBV5-1, the J gene TRBJ2-1; TRBD2 aligns across 8 bases. V was clipped by 2 bases and J by 2 bases; unmatched bases: 6. The CDR3 spans 16 residues. Per the germline V gene, CDR1 is SGHRS and CDR2 is YFSETQ. This chain's CDR3 is CASSLGAGAAYNEQFF. The CDR3 bases are TGCGCCAGCAGCTTAGGAGCGGGAGCCGCCTACAATGAGCAGTTCTTC. The full variable domain, completed using reference TRBV5-1 and TRBJ2-1, is KAGVTQTPRYLIKTRGQQVTLSCSPISGHRSVSWYQQTPGQGLQFLFEYFSETQRNKGNFPGRFSGRQFSNSRSEMNVSTLELGDSALYLCASSLGAGAAYNEQFFGPGTRLTVL.

This chain joins TRBV5-1 and TRBJ2-3; D gene uncertain. The CDR3 has 15 residues. V gave up 1 base and J gave up 0 bases, with 9 bases separating them. The germline CDR1 and CDR2 sequences are SGHRS and YFSETQ. CDR3 sequence: CASSLWWDSTDTQYF. The DNA for the CDR3 is TGCGCCAGCAGCTTGTGGTGGGATAGCACAGATACGCAGTATTTT.

This chain connects TRBV6-1 to TRBJ2-2; D not resolved. Trimming removed 4 bases from V and 7 bases from J, with 19 bases in between. This CDR3 spans 16 amino acids. The V gene's germline CDR1 is MNHNS and CDR2 SASEGT. The CDR3, as DNA: TGTGCCAGCAGTGTCCGACAAGGTCGATCGTACGGGGAGCTGTTTTTT. As protein: CASSVRQGRSYGELFF.

This clone was picked up a small number of times. J is TRBJ1-5 and V is TRBV15, with a tentative D call TRBD1 (5 bases). Trimming took 2 bases from V and 0 from J, leaving 8 bases between them. This CDR3 has 15 residues. Germline CDR1 and CDR2: LNHNV and YYDKDF (reference sequence). CDR3 protein: CATSRQGDSNQPQHF. The CDR3 DNA is TGTGCCACCAGCAGACAGGGCGATAGCAATCAGCCCCAGCATTTT.

This clone appeared a few times. Distinct nucleotide sequences in the sample also encode this CDR3. V and J are TRBV6-5 and TRBJ2-7; the D gene could be TRBD1 or TRBD2 (5 bases each). Trimming removed 5 bases from V and 4 bases from J, with 12 bases in between. CDR1 is MNHEY and CDR2 is SVGAGI in the germline V gene. CDR3 length: 13 residues. Here the CDR3 DNA reads TGTGCCAGCAGTCCCGGGACCGATTACGAGCAGTACTTC. Translation: CASSPGTDYEQYF.

The V gene is TRBV9, the J gene TRBJ1-4; unclear D gene. V shed 0 bases and J shed 6 bases, with 12 bases lying between them. The CDR3 spans 15 residues. Germline V gene data show CDR1 as SGDLS and CDR2 as YYNGEE. The CDR3 protein is CASSVDAFIDEKLFF. The DNA of the CDR3 is TGTGCCAGCAGCGTAGACGCATTCATTGATGAAAAACTGTTTTTT. The whole variable domain, filled in from reference TRBV9 and TRBJ1-4, reads DSGVTQTPKHLITATGQRVTLRCSPRSGDLSVYWYQQSLDQGLQFLIQYYNGEERAKGNILERFSAQQFPDLHSELNLSSLELGDSALYFCASSVDAFIDEKLFFGSGTQLSVL.

This chain joins TRBV9 and TRBJ2-1; maybe TRBD2 (6 bases). The V and J ends lost 0 bases and 5 bases respectively, with 9 bases between them. This CDR3 is built from 14 residues. Per germline, CDR1 SGDLS and CDR2 YYNGEE. The CDR3 spells CASSVGGNHNEQFF. The CDR3 DNA follows: TGTGCCAGCAGCGTAGGCGGGAACCACAATGAGCAGTTCTTC.

This chain uses TRBV7-6 with TRBJ2-7; D uncertain. Germline V CDR1 and CDR2: SGHVS, FNYEAQ. V shed 1 base and J shed 0 bases, with 4 bases lying between them. CDR3 length equals 13 residues. The CDR3 spells CASSLGVSYEQYF. In DNA, the CDR3 is TGTGCCAGCAGCTTAGGGGTCTCCTACGAGCAGTACTTC. The full variable domain, in which reference TRBV7-6 and TRBJ2-7 provide the parts outside the CDR3, is GAGVSQSPRYKVTKRGQDVALRCDPISGHVSLYWYRQALGQGPEFLTYFNYEAQQDKSGLPNDRFSAERPEGSISTLTIQRTEQRDSAMYRCASSLGVSYEQYFGPGTRLTVT.

J is TRBJ2-3 and V is TRBV19, with 10 bases matching TRBD2. This CDR3 region has 16 residues. Trimming took 1 base from V and 2 from J; bases not matched to a gene: 3. Germline V CDR1 and CDR2: LNHDA, SQIVND (reference sequence). The CDR3 coding sequence is TGTGCCAGTAGTATAGCACTAGCGGGAATCACAGATACGCAGTATTTT. Its translation is CASSIALAGITDTQYF.

In DNA, the CDR3 is TGCGCCAGCACCTGGGACAGGGGGCTCTACGAGCAGTACTTC. Its translation: CASTWDRGLYEQYF. The V and J genes are TRBV10-2 and TRBJ2-7; TRBD1 aligns across 12 bases. CDR1 is WSHSY, CDR2 SAAADI, per germline. The length of the CDR3 is 14 residues. V lost 7 bases, J lost 3 bases, and 4 bases stayed unmatched.

The gene calls are TRBV7-2 and TRBJ2-1; 14 nucleotides match TRBD2. The CDR3 is made up of 16 amino acids. Losses at the gene ends were 5 bases for V and 10 bases for J; bases not matched to a gene: 10. The germline CDR1 and CDR2 sequences are SGHTA and FQGNSA. The CDR3 reads CASSHLPGLAGAEQFF. Written as DNA, the CDR3 is TGTGCCAGCAGCCACCTACCGGGACTAGCGGGAGCCGAGCAGTTCTTC.

This chain connects TRBV29-1 to TRBJ2-3; 7 bases are shared with TRBD2. CDR3 length: 15 amino acids. Germline loops: CDR1 SQVTM, CDR2 ANQGSEA. J gave up 3 bases and V 4 bases, and 10 bases lay outside the gene matches. The DNA for the CDR3 is TGCAGCGTTGCGGACTTAGCGGGTATGACAGATACGCAGTATTTT. It encodes CSVADLAGMTDTQYF.

The chain combines TRBV2 with TRBJ2-1; TRBD2 agrees at 7 bases. Germline CDR1 is SNHLY and CDR2 is FYNNEI. This CDR3 spans 15 amino acids. The ends lost 5 bases at V and 8 bases at J; junction bases unmatched: 12. The CDR3 DNA sequence: TGTGCCAGCAGTCGGGGACTACGTGGTTTGGATGAGCAGTTCTTC. It codes for CASSRGLRGLDEQFF. Drawing the rest from reference TRBV2 and TRBJ2-1, the complete variable domain is EPEVTQTPSHQVTQMGQEVILRCVPISNHLYFYWYRQILGQKVEFLVSFYNNEISEKSEIFDDQFSVERPDGSNFTLKIRSTKLEDSAMYFCASSRGLRGLDEQFFGPGTRLTVL.

The chain joins TRBV2 to TRBJ2-5; possibly TRBD1 or TRBD2 for D (6 bases each). The J call may be incorrect, as the DNA end agrees better with TRBJ2-7. CDR1 SNHLY and CDR2 FYNNEI come from the germline V gene. The CDR3 length is 12 residues. This CDR3 is CASSVRGHEQYF. The CDR3 coding sequence is TGTGCCAGCAGTGTTCGGGGGCACGAGCAGTACTTC.

The rearrangement uses TRBV7-9 and TRBJ2-5, with a tentative D call TRBD2 (6 bases). Germline V gene data show CDR1 as SEHNR and CDR2 as FQNEAQ (reference sequence). With 5 bases removed from V and 7 bases from J, the gap between germline ends came to 14 bases. The CDR3 runs 13 residues. The CDR3 region is CASSERVGGTQYF. The CDR3 nucleotides read TGTGCCAGCAGCGAAAGAGTCGGGGGGACCCAGTACTTC. The variable domain in full, with the rest retrieved from reference TRBV7-9 and TRBJ2-5, is DTGVSQNPRHKITKRGQNVTFRCDPISEHNRLYWYRQTLGQGPEFLTYFQNEAQLEKSRLLSDRFSAERPKGSFSTLEIQRTEQGDSAMYLCASSERVGGTQYFGPGTRLLVL.